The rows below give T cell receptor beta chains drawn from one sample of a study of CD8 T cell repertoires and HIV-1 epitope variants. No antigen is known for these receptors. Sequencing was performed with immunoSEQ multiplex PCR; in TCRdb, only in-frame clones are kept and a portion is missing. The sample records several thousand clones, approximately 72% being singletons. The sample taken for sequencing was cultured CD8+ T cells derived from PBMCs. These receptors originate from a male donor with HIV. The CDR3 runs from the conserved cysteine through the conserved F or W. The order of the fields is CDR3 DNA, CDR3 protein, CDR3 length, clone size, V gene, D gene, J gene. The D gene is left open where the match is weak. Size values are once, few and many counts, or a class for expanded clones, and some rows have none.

CDR3nt: TGTGCCAGTAGAGGTAGCGGGGGGCTTTTACCTAGCACAGATACGCAGTATTTT
CDR3aa: CASRGSGGLLPSTDTQYF
len: 18
abundance: once
v_gene: TRBV19
d_gene: TRBD2
j_gene: TRBJ2-3

CDR3nt: TGTGCCAGCAGCAGGGGCTCTAATGAAAAACTGTTTTTT
CDR3aa: CASSRGSNEKLFF
len: 13
abundance: NA
v_gene: TRBV28
d_gene: NA
j_gene: TRBJ1-4

CDR3nt: TGTGCCAGCGGAAGGACCATGCCGGGGGACGAGCAGTACTTC
CDR3aa: CASGRTMPGDEQYF
len: 14
abundance: NA
v_gene: TRBV6-6
d_gene: NA
j_gene: TRBJ2-7

CDR3nt: TGTGCCAGCAGTTACTGGCCAGAAAACACTGAAGCTTTCTTT
CDR3aa: CASSYWPENTEAFF
len: 14
abundance: once
v_gene: TRBV6-5
d_gene: NA
j_gene: TRBJ1-1

CDR3nt: TGTGCCATCAGTCCCGACAGGGATACGCAGTATTTT
CDR3aa: CAISPDRDTQYF
len: 12
abundance: NA
v_gene: TRBV10-3
d_gene: NA
j_gene: TRBJ2-3

CDR3nt: TGTGCCAGCAGCTTCGGACAGGGTTCCTACGAGCAGTACTTC
CDR3aa: CASSFGQGSYEQYF
len: 14
abundance: NA
v_gene: TRBV5-6
d_gene: TRBD1
j_gene: TRBJ2-7

CDR3nt: TGTGCCAGCAGCCTTGGGGCACGGGAAAAACTGTTTTTT
CDR3aa: CASSLGAREKLFF
len: 13
abundance: NA
v_gene: TRBV5-6
d_gene: NA
j_gene: TRBJ1-4

CDR3nt: TGTGCCAGCAGCTCGTACACCAGCAATCAGCCCCAGCATTTT
CDR3aa: CASSSYTSNQPQHF
len: 14
abundance: NA
v_gene: TRBV7-9
d_gene: NA
j_gene: TRBJ1-5

CDR3nt: TGTGCCACCAGCAGAGATGGGGGGGTAGCGGAGCAGTACTTC
CDR3aa: CATSRDGGVAEQYF
len: 14
abundance: NA
v_gene: TRBV15
d_gene: TRBD2
j_gene: TRBJ2-7

CDR3nt: TGTGCCAGCGAGGGGGTAGATACGCAGTATTTT
CDR3aa: CASEGVDTQYF
len: 11
abundance: NA
v_gene: TRBV13
d_gene: NA
j_gene: TRBJ2-3

CDR3nt: TGCGCCAGCAGCTTGGATGGGGACTCTTTCGGTCTCTACCAGCAGTACTTC
CDR3aa: CASSLDGDSFGLYQQYF
len: 17
abundance: NA
v_gene: TRBV5-1
d_gene: NA
j_gene: TRBJ2-7

CDR3nt: TGTGCCAGCAGTGAACCGCCCGCAGGGTCGTATGGGTATGGCTACACCTTC
CDR3aa: CASSEPPAGSYGYGYTF
len: 17
abundance: NA
v_gene: TRBV6-1
d_gene: NA
j_gene: TRBJ1-2

CDR3nt: TGTGCCAGCAGCGTAGAAGCCGGTAGCTCCTACAATGAGCAGTTCTTC
CDR3aa: CASSVEAGSSYNEQFF
len: 16
abundance: NA
v_gene: TRBV9
d_gene: NA
j_gene: TRBJ2-1

CDR3nt: TGTGCCAGCAGCTTGAGCGGGTGGGCAGATACGCAGTATTTT
CDR3aa: CASSLSGWADTQYF
len: 14
abundance: NA
v_gene: TRBV5-4
d_gene: NA
j_gene: TRBJ2-3

CDR3nt: TGTGCCAGCACCCCGGATACCGGGGAGCTGTTTTTT
CDR3aa: CASTPDTGELFF
len: 12
abundance: NA
v_gene: TRBV7-9
d_gene: NA
j_gene: TRBJ2-2

CDR3nt: TGTGCCAGCACTGGACTAGCAGAGAGGGAGACCCAGTACTTC
CDR3aa: CASTGLAERETQYF
len: 14
abundance: NA
v_gene: TRBV6-1
d_gene: TRBD2
j_gene: TRBJ2-5

CDR3nt: TGTGCCAGCGGGAGGGCGAACACCGGGGAGCTGTTTTTT
CDR3aa: CASGRANTGELFF
len: 13
abundance: NA
v_gene: TRBV13
d_gene: TRBD2
j_gene: TRBJ2-2

CDR3nt: TGTGCCAGCAGCGAGGGACTAGCGGGAGGAGATGAGCAGTTCTTC
CDR3aa: CASSEGLAGGDEQFF
len: 15
abundance: NA
v_gene: TRBV7-9
d_gene: TRBD2
j_gene: TRBJ2-1

CDR3nt: TGTGCCAGCAGCGTAGACAGCGGGGGTATCTACGAGCAGTACTTC
CDR3aa: CASSVDSGGIYEQYF
len: 15
abundance: NA
v_gene: TRBV9
d_gene: TRBD2
j_gene: TRBJ2-7

CDR3nt: TGTGCCAGCAGTTACTCTGATTCACCCCTCCACTTT
CDR3aa: CASSYSDSPLHF
len: 12
abundance: once
v_gene: TRBV6-5
d_gene: NA
j_gene: TRBJ1-6

CDR3nt: TGTGCCAGCAGTGAAACAGGGACTTATGGCTACACCTTC
CDR3aa: CASSETGTYGYTF
len: 13
abundance: NA
v_gene: TRBV25-1
d_gene: NA
j_gene: TRBJ1-2

CDR3nt: TGCGCCAGCAGACCCGACAACAATCAGCCCCAGCATTTT
CDR3aa: CASRPDNNQPQHF
len: 13
abundance: NA
v_gene: TRBV5-1
d_gene: NA
j_gene: TRBJ1-5

CDR3nt: TGTGCCAGCAGCCCCTGGGAGGGCTCAGAGACCCAGTACTTC
CDR3aa: CASSPWEGSETQYF
len: 14
abundance: NA
v_gene: TRBV14
d_gene: TRBD2
j_gene: TRBJ2-5

CDR3nt: TGTGCCAGGTTACGGGACAGGGACCTGAACACTGAAGCTTTCTTT
CDR3aa: CARLRDRDLNTEAFF
len: 15
abundance: few
v_gene: TRBV6-4
d_gene: TRBD1
j_gene: TRBJ1-1

CDR3nt: TGTGCCAGCAGTGAATGGGTGGCTAATGAAAAACTGTTTTTT
CDR3aa: CASSEWVANEKLFF
len: 14
abundance: once
v_gene: TRBV2
d_gene: NA
j_gene: TRBJ1-4

CDR3nt: TGTGCCTGGAGAGCGGACAGGGAGCTCTATGGCTACACCTTC
CDR3aa: CAWRADRELYGYTF
len: 14
abundance: NA
v_gene: TRBV30
d_gene: TRBD1
j_gene: TRBJ1-2

CDR3nt: TGTGCCAGCAGAACTAGCGGCACAGATACGCAGTATTTT
CDR3aa: CASRTSGTDTQYF
len: 13
abundance: NA
v_gene: TRBV5-6
d_gene: TRBD2
j_gene: TRBJ2-3

CDR3nt: TGTGCCAGCTCACCGGGGGACGGAATCACCGGGGAGCTGTTTTTT
CDR3aa: CASSPGDGITGELFF
len: 15
abundance: few
v_gene: TRBV18
d_gene: NA
j_gene: TRBJ2-2

CDR3nt: TGCGCCAGCAGCGCCGGGACTACCGGTGCAGATACGCAGTATTTT
CDR3aa: CASSAGTTGADTQYF
len: 15
abundance: once
v_gene: TRBV5-1
d_gene: TRBD2
j_gene: TRBJ2-3

CDR3nt: TGTGCCAGCAGCTCCCCAGGGGGCGGCGGGGAGCTGTTTTTT
CDR3aa: CASSSPGGGGELFF
len: 14
abundance: few
v_gene: TRBV7-9
d_gene: TRBD1
j_gene: TRBJ2-2

CDR3nt: TGTGCCAGCAGTGAAGCGACCGCATACGAGCAGTACTTC
CDR3aa: CASSEATAYEQYF
len: 13
abundance: NA
v_gene: TRBV27
d_gene: NA
j_gene: TRBJ2-7

CDR3nt: TGTGCCAGCAACCCCATGGGCGGGGAGCTGTTTTTT
CDR3aa: CASNPMGGELFF
len: 12
abundance: NA
v_gene: TRBV5-4
d_gene: NA
j_gene: TRBJ2-2

CDR3nt: TGTGCCAGCAGCTCCCGAGGCCTAGCGGGGGGGCAGGGCACAGATACGCAGTATTTT
CDR3aa: CASSSRGLAGGQGTDTQYF
len: 19
abundance: NA
v_gene: TRBV7-8
d_gene: TRBD2
j_gene: TRBJ2-3

CDR3nt: TGTGCCAGCAGCTTTGAGCAGGGCCTTCAAGAGACCCAGTACTTC
CDR3aa: CASSFEQGLQETQYF
len: 15
abundance: NA
v_gene: TRBV5-6
d_gene: NA
j_gene: TRBJ2-5

CDR3nt: TGTGCCAGCTCACCCACAGGGACTGGGGCCAACGTCCTGACTTTC
CDR3aa: CASSPTGTGANVLTF
len: 15
abundance: NA
v_gene: TRBV18
d_gene: NA
j_gene: TRBJ2-6

CDR3nt: TGTGCCAGCAGCCCCTTGGCTAGCGGGAGTTACGAGCAGTACTTC
CDR3aa: CASSPLASGSYEQYF
len: 15
abundance: NA
v_gene: TRBV5-4
d_gene: TRBD2
j_gene: TRBJ2-7

CDR3nt: TGCGCCAGCAGCTTTTCGGGGGGCGAGCAGTACTTC
CDR3aa: CASSFSGGEQYF
len: 12
abundance: NA
v_gene: TRBV5-1
d_gene: TRBD2
j_gene: TRBJ2-7

CDR3nt: TGTGCCAGCAGCGCAAGCTCTGGAAACACCATATATTTT
CDR3aa: CASSASSGNTIYF
len: 13
abundance: NA
v_gene: TRBV5-4
d_gene: NA
j_gene: TRBJ1-3

CDR3nt: TGTGCCAGCAGCAATGTACGAGTGCCACAAAGTCGGGCCAACGTCCTGACTTTC
CDR3aa: CASSNVRVPQSRANVLTF
len: 18
abundance: NA
v_gene: TRBV7-7
d_gene: NA
j_gene: TRBJ2-6

CDR3nt: TGTGCCAGCAGCCCCTACGCTGGACTAGCGGACCAAGAGACCCAGTACTTC
CDR3aa: CASSPYAGLADQETQYF
len: 17
abundance: NA
v_gene: TRBV9
d_gene: TRBD2
j_gene: TRBJ2-5

CDR3nt: TGTGCCAGCAGTCCAGACAGGGGCGATCAGCCCCAGCATTTT
CDR3aa: CASSPDRGDQPQHF
len: 14
abundance: NA
v_gene: TRBV28
d_gene: TRBD1
j_gene: TRBJ1-5

CDR3nt: TGTGCCAGCAGCTTGGGTGGAGGGGGGATCGAGCAGTACTTC
CDR3aa: CASSLGGGGIEQYF
len: 14
abundance: NA
v_gene: TRBV5-6
d_gene: NA
j_gene: TRBJ2-7

CDR3nt: TGCAGCGTGGACCCCGGGACAGGGGAATCCTACGAGCAGTACTTC
CDR3aa: CSVDPGTGESYEQYF
len: 15
abundance: NA
v_gene: TRBV29-1
d_gene: TRBD1
j_gene: TRBJ2-7

CDR3nt: TGTGCCAGCAGTCCCTTAGCCGGGTTCCAAGAGACCCAGTACTTC
CDR3aa: CASSPLAGFQETQYF
len: 15
abundance: NA
v_gene: TRBV28
d_gene: NA
j_gene: TRBJ2-5

CDR3nt: TGTGCCAGCAGCTTGGTGCAGGCCAATGAGCAGTTCTTC
CDR3aa: CASSLVQANEQFF
len: 13
abundance: once
v_gene: TRBV5-6
d_gene: NA
j_gene: TRBJ2-1

CDR3nt: TGTGCCTGGAGCCCAGGGACAGGGGTTGAAAAACTGTTTTTT
CDR3aa: CAWSPGTGVEKLFF
len: 14
abundance: once
v_gene: TRBV30
d_gene: TRBD1
j_gene: TRBJ1-4

CDR3nt: TGTGCCAGCAGCTTAGATACTGAAGCTTTCTTT
CDR3aa: CASSLDTEAFF
len: 11
abundance: NA
v_gene: TRBV7-9
d_gene: NA
j_gene: TRBJ1-1

CDR3nt: TGTGCCAGCAGCCAAGAGTGGCTAGCGGACTACAATGAGCAGTTCTTC
CDR3aa: CASSQEWLADYNEQFF
len: 16
abundance: NA
v_gene: TRBV4-2
d_gene: TRBD2
j_gene: TRBJ2-1

CDR3nt: TGCGCCAGCAGGCGGGATAGACAGGGGAGTCAGCCCCAGCATTTT
CDR3aa: CASRRDRQGSQPQHF
len: 15
abundance: NA
v_gene: TRBV5-1
d_gene: TRBD1
j_gene: TRBJ1-5

CDR3nt: TGTGCCACCAGCAGAGATCGCGGCTCTGGGGCCAACGTCCTGACTTTC
CDR3aa: CATSRDRGSGANVLTF
len: 16
abundance: few
v_gene: TRBV15
d_gene: NA
j_gene: TRBJ2-6

CDR3nt: TGTGCCTGGAGTGTACTTGCGGGGGGTAGTAATGAGCAGTTCTTC
CDR3aa: CAWSVLAGGSNEQFF
len: 15
abundance: NA
v_gene: TRBV30
d_gene: TRBD2
j_gene: TRBJ2-1

CDR3nt: TGTGCCAGCAGCCCAAGGGACAGTTCTAATGAAAAACTGTTTTTT
CDR3aa: CASSPRDSSNEKLFF
len: 15
abundance: medium-sized
v_gene: TRBV9
d_gene: TRBD1
j_gene: TRBJ1-4

CDR3nt: TGTGCCAGCAGTTTATCGGTTGGGACGTACTCCTACGAGCAGTACTTC
CDR3aa: CASSLSVGTYSYEQYF
len: 16
abundance: once
v_gene: TRBV28
d_gene: NA
j_gene: TRBJ2-7

CDR3nt: TGTGCCAGCAGCTTCCGGCTAGCGGGAGACGGGAGGTACAATGAGCAGTTCTTC
CDR3aa: CASSFRLAGDGRYNEQFF
len: 18
abundance: NA
v_gene: TRBV25-1
d_gene: TRBD2
j_gene: TRBJ2-1

CDR3nt: TGTGCCAGCAGCTGGGGGACCCGGCGGGAGTCTCTTGCAGATACGCAGTATTTT
CDR3aa: CASSWGTRRESLADTQYF
len: 18
abundance: NA
v_gene: TRBV5-4
d_gene: TRBD2
j_gene: TRBJ2-3

CDR3nt: TGTGCCAGCAGCTTGGCGGCGGCCTACGAGCAGTACTTC
CDR3aa: CASSLAAAYEQYF
len: 13
abundance: NA
v_gene: TRBV7-9
d_gene: NA
j_gene: TRBJ2-7

CDR3nt: TGTGCCAGCAGGGGGGGACAGAACTATGGCTACACCTTC
CDR3aa: CASRGGQNYGYTF
len: 13
abundance: medium-sized
v_gene: TRBV2
d_gene: TRBD1
j_gene: TRBJ1-2